Each of the 3 T cell receptor beta chains below was sequenced from the same sample in a study of T cell responses to AZD1222 COVID-19 vaccine. Clones were read by immunoSEQ multiplex PCR, and TCRdb kept only the in-frame ones, dropping some. The repertoire includes roughly 150,000 clones, roughly 90% of them detected once, and 1.3% to 1.5% sits in the top ten. The input for sequencing was peripheral blood, taken on day 0 of AZD1222 vaccination. All receptors come from an adult in good health.

This chain links TRBV7-9 with TRBJ2-5; TRBD2 aligns across 12 bases. The CDR3 contains 17 residues. The V gene end was trimmed by 5 bases and the J gene end by 5 bases; junction bases not matched to a gene: 12. CDR1 and CDR2 from the germline V gene are SEHNR and FQNEAQ (reference sequence). In DNA, the CDR3 is TGTGCCAGCAGCGGAGCCCGCCCTGGGACTAGCGGGGAGACCCAGTACTTC. It codes for CASSGARPGTSGETQYF.

V usage is TRBV6-6 and J usage is TRBJ1-3, with D uncertain. CDR1 MNHNY and CDR2 SVGAGI come from the germline V gene (reference sequence). The CDR3 has 14 amino acids. With 2 bases removed from V and 0 bases from J, the gap between germline ends came to 5 bases. CDR3 loop: CASSYGDSGNTIYF. In DNA, the CDR3 is TGTGCCAGCAGTTACGGGGACTCTGGAAACACCATATATTTT.

The chain uses TRBV5-5 and TRBJ2-6, with TRBD2 as a possible D gene (6 bases). Germline V gene data show CDR1 as SGHKS and CDR2 as YYEKEE (reference sequence). V was pared by 1 base and J by 0 bases, with 8 bases between. This CDR3 contains 16 residues. The CDR3 region is CASSLYGGSGANVLTF. The DNA for the CDR3 is TGTGCCAGCAGCTTGTACGGGGGCTCTGGGGCCAACGTCCTGACTTTC.